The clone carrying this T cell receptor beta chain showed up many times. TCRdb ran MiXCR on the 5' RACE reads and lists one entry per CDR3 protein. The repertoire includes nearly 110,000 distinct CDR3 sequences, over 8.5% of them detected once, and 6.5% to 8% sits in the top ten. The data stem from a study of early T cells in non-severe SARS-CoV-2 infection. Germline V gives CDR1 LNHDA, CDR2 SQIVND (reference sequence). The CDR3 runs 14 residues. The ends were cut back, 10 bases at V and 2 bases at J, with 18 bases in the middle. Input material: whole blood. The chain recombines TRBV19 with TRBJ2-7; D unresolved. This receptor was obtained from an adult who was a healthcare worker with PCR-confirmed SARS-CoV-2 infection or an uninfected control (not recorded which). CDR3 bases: TGTGCCACCATGGGCCGGGTTTTACCCTACGAGCAGTACTTC. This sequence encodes CATMGRVLPYEQYF.